Given below is one T cell receptor beta chain in context. No antigen is known for it. The data were obtained in a study of T cells in Graves' hyperthyroidism and ophthalmopathy. Those patients with uncontrolled infection, other autoimmune disease, pregnancy or lactation were excluded. Clinical symptoms, serum thyroxine, TRAb, thyroid ultrasound and orbital computed tomography informed diagnoses. What was amplified from RNA transcripts were TCR beta CDR3 regions. The primer set for the first-round RT-PCR of the TCR CDR3 was HTBI. Each CDR3 protein gets one entry after TCRdb re-called the multiplex PCR reads with MiXCR. The repertoire holds a few hundred thousand distinct CDR3 sequences, with about 13% as singletons. V lost 3 bases and J lost 1, with 22 bases in between. This CDR3 is built from 18 residues. Germline V lookup: CDR1 SGDLS, CDR2 YYNGEE. Study-level points and caveats: Blood shared most expanded thyroid clonotypes above 0.001. Ophthalmopathy onset followed model prediction by a median about seven months.

Specimen: blood. J is TRBJ1-2 and V is TRBV9; D possibly corresponds to TRBD1 (6 bases). The TCR sequence derives from a woman under 30 with Graves' hyperthyroidism. CDR3: CASSGWQDGGLVNYGYTF. The CDR3 DNA sequence: TGTGCCAGCAGCGGATGGCAGGACGGGGGCCTGGTTAACTATGGCTACACCTTC.